The 20 T cell receptor beta chains presented below share a single source sample, sequenced in a study of CD8 T cells in ankylosing spondylitis. TCRdb re-analysed the 5' RACE reads in MiXCR, keeping a single row per CDR3 protein. The table records over 600,000 distinct CDR3 sequences, around 20% of them present only once. For these TCRs, the target antigens are not known. Points from the study as a whole: A motif in TCR beta, a set of eight highly homologous variants, appeared characteristic of ankylosing spondylitis blood.

Material: blood, either unsorted or a sorted T cell fraction (not recorded which). These receptors originate from a male donor with ankylosing spondylitis.

Only a few counts were recorded for this clonotype. The CDR3 bases are TGCGCCAGCAGCCAAGATTTAGGGGGGCCCACCTACGAGCAGTACTTC. This encodes CASSQDLGGPTYEQYF. This chain links TRBV4-1 with TRBJ2-7; either TRBD1 or TRBD2 may fit D (6 bases each). Germline V gene data show CDR1 as MGHRA and CDR2 as YSYEKL. This CDR3 is 16 amino acids long. V lost 0 bases to trimming and J lost 2 bases, with 14 bases between them.

This clonotype has a handful of counts. The CDR3 here is CASSSASTRQGFGGELFF. The DNA for the CDR3 is TGTGCCAGCAGCTCGGCCAGTACTCGACAGGGTTTTGGCGGGGAGCTGTTTTTT. The chain combines TRBV2 with TRBJ2-2; 7 nucleotides match TRBD1. Germline loops: CDR1 SNHLY, CDR2 FYNNEI. The ends lost 6 bases at V and 7 bases at J; junction bases unmatched: 20. The CDR3 runs to 18 residues.

This clonotype was found a few times. The gene calls are TRBV7-2 and TRBJ1-3; perhaps TRBD1 as D (6 bases). V was pared by 7 bases and J by 4 bases, with 20 bases between. This CDR3 region has 16 residues. Germline CDR1 SGHTA, CDR2 FQGNSA. CDR3 DNA sequence: TGTGCCAGCATCATGGGGATGGGGGCAGGAGGAAACACCATATATTTT. Amino acids: CASIMGMGAGGNTIYF.

This sequence joins TRBV6-5 and TRBJ2-7; perhaps D is TRBD1 or TRBD2 (5 bases each). Looked up from germline, CDR1 is MNHEY and CDR2 is SVGAGI. Trimming left V 0 bases short and J 7 bases short, with 16 bases between. The CDR3 totals 15 residues. Written as DNA, the CDR3 is TGTGCCAGCAGTTACTCGAATGTCGGCGAGGGGGAGCAGTACTTC. It is translated as CASSYSNVGEGEQYF.

The chain has TRBV24-1 and TRBJ2-1; no firm D call. Germline CDR1 and CDR2: KGHDR and SFDVKD. The V gene lost 0 bases and the J gene lost 12 bases, with 11 bases spanning the gap. The CDR3 sequence is 13 residues long. Here the CDR3 reads CATSDLSGIGQFF. CDR3 bases: TGTGCCACCAGTGATTTGTCTGGCATAGGGCAGTTCTTC.

The V gene is TRBV11-2, the J gene TRBJ2-5; D unresolved. Germline V CDR1 and CDR2: SGHAT, FQNNGV. Trimming cost V 5 bases and J 1 base, with 11 bases left between them. The CDR3 loop spans 14 amino acids. Here the CDR3 reads CASSPIKTQETQYF. The CDR3 nucleotides read TGTGCCAGCAGCCCCATAAAGACCCAAGAGACCCAGTACTTC.

The V call is TRBV6-2 or TRBV6-3, the J call TRBJ2-1, with D hard to call. Germline V lookup: CDR1 MNHEY, CDR2 SVGEGT. V shed 10 bases and J shed 4 bases, with 17 bases lying between them. The CDR3 is 14 amino acids. The CDR3 DNA follows: TGTGCCACCCAGTTGCAAGCCGGGTACAATGAGCAGTTCTTC. It is translated as CATQLQAGYNEQFF.

This clonotype was seen ten or more times. The chain couples TRBV25-1 to TRBJ2-6, with D uncertain. Trimming took off 4 bases at V and 0 bases at J, with 7 bases between the two ends. From germline, CDR1 is MGHDK and CDR2 SYGVNS. The CDR3 has 15 residues. The CDR3: CASSGTGSGANVLTF. The CDR3 DNA sequence: TGTGCCAGCAGTGGGACCGGCTCTGGGGCCAACGTCCTGACTTTC. The full variable domain, rest sourced from reference TRBV25-1 and TRBJ2-6, is EADIYQTPRYLVIGTGKKITLECSQTMGHDKMYWYQQDPGMELHLIHYSYGVNSTEKGDLSSESTVSRIRTEHFPLTLESARPSHTSQYLCASSGTGSGANVLTFGAGSRLTVL.

This clonotype was detected a few times. J is TRBJ2-5 and V is TRBV24-1, with unresolved D. V was pared by 4 bases and J by 8 bases, with 10 bases between. This CDR3 region has 12 residues. The germline gives CDR1 KGHDR, CDR2 SFDVKD. This CDR3 is CATSDPEKTQYF. The CDR3 nucleotides read TGTGCCACCAGTGACCCGGAGAAAACCCAGTACTTC.

The V call is TRBV28, the J call TRBJ2-2; 8 bases agree with TRBD1. Germline trimming cut 4 bases from V and 6 bases from J; bases unmatched to any gene: 1. The CDR3 spans 13 residues. Germline loops: CDR1 MDHEN, CDR2 SYDVKM. Here the CDR3 DNA reads TGTGCCAGCAGTTCACAGGGGGCCGGGGAGCTGTTTTTT. As protein: CASSSQGAGELFF.

The V gene is TRBV4-1, the J gene TRBJ1-2; 10 nucleotides agree with TRBD1. This CDR3 has 16 residues. CDR1 is MGHRA and CDR2 is YSYEKL in the germline V gene. J gave up 5 bases and V 0 bases, and 6 bases lay outside the gene matches. CDR3 sequence: CASSQEETGGAYGYTF. The CDR3 nucleotides are TGCGCCAGCAGCCAAGAAGAGACAGGGGGCGCGTATGGCTACACCTTC.

V gene TRBV20-1 combines with J gene TRBJ1-5, with D maybe TRBD1 (6 bases). Germline V gene data show CDR1 as DFQATT and CDR2 as SNEGSKA (reference sequence). The CDR3 is 14 residues long. V shed 3 bases and J shed 6 bases, with 15 bases lying between them. Here the CDR3 DNA reads TGCAGTGCTAGGGCCAGGGGAGAAGCTCAGCCCCAGCATTTT. This sequence encodes CSARARGEAQPQHF.

The chain couples TRBV7-6 to TRBJ2-7; D unresolved. From germline, CDR1 is SGHVS and CDR2 FNYEAQ. Deletions cut 2 bases from V and 4 bases from J, with 12 bases between. The CDR3 covers 14 residues. The CDR3: CASSLRSSRYEQYF. CDR3 DNA: TGTGCCAGCAGCTTAAGGAGCTCGAGGTACGAGCAGTACTTC.

The gene calls are TRBV24-1 and TRBJ2-1; perhaps TRBD2 as D (6 bases). Trimming cost V 5 bases and J 8 bases, with 6 bases left between them. The CDR3 runs to 11 residues. Germline CDR1 is KGHDR and CDR2 is SFDVKD. The CDR3 sequence: CATSAGDEQFF. The CDR3 DNA reads as TGTGCCACCAGTGCGGGGGATGAGCAGTTCTTC.

This clonotype was recorded a few times. The chain couples TRBV12-3 or TRBV12-4 to TRBJ1-5; no definite D call. The CDR3 contains 15 residues. Trimming took off 8 bases at V and 7 bases at J, with 21 bases between the two ends. DNA for the CDR3: TGTGCCAGCTGCGCGTCGGACCAAACCGGGCAGCCCCAGCATTTT. It codes for CASCASDQTGQPQHF.

This clonotype came up many times. This chain links TRBV12-3 or TRBV12-4 with TRBJ1-1, with 10 bases aligning to TRBD1. V dropped 9 bases and J dropped 6; count of bases not matched to a gene: 7. The length of the CDR3 is 13 residues. This chain's CDR3 is CASAGTGVSEAFF. The CDR3 DNA reads TGTGCCAGTGCCGGGACAGGGGTATCTGAAGCTTTCTTT.

V gene TRBV12-3 or TRBV12-4 combines with J gene TRBJ1-5; D perhaps matches TRBD1 (6 bases). Trimming left V 7 bases short and J 6 bases short, with 13 bases between. There are 13 residues in the CDR3. CDR3 sequence: CASTLGGAQPQHF. The CDR3 DNA follows: TGTGCCAGCACCCTGGGGGGGGCTCAGCCCCAGCATTTT.

This clonotype was seen more than once but under ten times. DNA for the CDR3: TGTGCCAGCTCACCCCCGACCCCGACAGAAGGCTATGGCTACACCTTC. It specifies CASSPPTPTEGYGYTF. The chain recombines TRBV18 with TRBJ1-2; D is perhaps TRBD1 (5 bases). This CDR3 region has 16 residues. V lost 3 bases to trimming and J lost 4 bases, with 18 bases between them. CDR1 is KGHSH and CDR2 is LQKENI in the germline V gene.

This clonotype turned up a few times. The chain is built from TRBV12-3 or TRBV12-4 and TRBJ1-5; 7 bases align to TRBD1. V lost 6 bases and J lost 4; bases outside the gene matches: 6. The CDR3 length is 14 residues. The CDR3 region has the DNA TGTGCCAGCAGGATGACAGGGAGAAATCAGCCCCAGCATTTT. It translates to CASRMTGRNQPQHF.

The chain has TRBV7-6 and TRBJ2-5; D is possibly TRBD1 or TRBD2 (5 bases each). The CDR3 has 14 residues. V shed 4 bases and J shed 6 bases, with 15 bases lying between them. Looked up from germline, CDR1 is SGHVS and CDR2 is FNYEAQ. CDR3 amino acids: CASSWDGVGQTQYF. Written as DNA, the CDR3 is TGTGCCAGCAGCTGGGACGGCGTTGGACAGACCCAGTACTTC.